This T cell receptor (gamma chain) was sequenced for a study of Vδ1+ human thymocytes. The sorted cells were CD3+ Vdelta1+ Vdelta2- thymocytes from alphabeta-depleted thymus. Between about 96% and 99.6% of sorted thymocytes were Vdelta1+. The template was reverse-transcribed extracted RNA. Pooled V-gene forward primers with one constant-region reverse primer generated the CDR3 amplicons by multiplex PCR. TCRdb used CATT to re-call clones from the multiplex PCR reads. The sample lists some 6,100 gamma-chain clones; 35% to 45% were seen once. Points on this clone: Its antigen is not identified.

The CDR3 is 12 amino acids. Germline-derived CDR1 and CDR2 are VINAFY and YDVSNSKD. Trimming cost V 0 bases and J 8 bases; bases outside gene matches: 4. Study findings and constraints: Highly polyclonal TRG and TRD repertoires with Gaussian CDR3 length distributions appeared in thymus. Bulk repertoire data may be misinterpreted because of unexpected Vdelta2 sequences. Unlike peripheral blood Vdelta1+ controls, thymic delta-chain sequences included 20% to 25% Vdelta2 and few Vdelta3.

This sequence joins TRGV5 and TRGJ1 or TRGJ2. The J gene, absent from TCRdb, was called here by matching the DNA to germline. The sequence derives from a boy in the first two years of life who had congenital heart surgery. Specimen: Vdelta1+ gamma-delta thymocytes from the thymus. As for subset: FACS-sorted CD3+ TCRalphabeta- TCRVdelta1+ TCRVdelta2- thymocytes. CDR3 sequence reads: CATWDRPHKKLF. The CDR3 bases are TGTGCCACCTGGGACAGGCCACATAAGAAACTCTTT.